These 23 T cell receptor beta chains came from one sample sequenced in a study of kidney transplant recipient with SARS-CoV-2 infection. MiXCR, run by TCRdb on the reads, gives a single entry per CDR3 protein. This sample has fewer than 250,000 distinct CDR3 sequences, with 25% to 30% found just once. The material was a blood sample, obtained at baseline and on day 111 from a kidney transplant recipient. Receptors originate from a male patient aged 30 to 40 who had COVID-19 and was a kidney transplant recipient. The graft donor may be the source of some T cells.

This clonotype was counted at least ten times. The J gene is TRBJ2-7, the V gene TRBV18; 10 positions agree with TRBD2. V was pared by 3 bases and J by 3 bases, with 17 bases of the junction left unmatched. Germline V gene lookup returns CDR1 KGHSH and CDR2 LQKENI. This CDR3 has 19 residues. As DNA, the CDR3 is TGTGCCAGCTCACCTACAACGGGAGGGCTAGCGGGAGTTGTCTACGAGCAGTACTTC. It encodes CASSPTTGGLAGVVYEQYF.

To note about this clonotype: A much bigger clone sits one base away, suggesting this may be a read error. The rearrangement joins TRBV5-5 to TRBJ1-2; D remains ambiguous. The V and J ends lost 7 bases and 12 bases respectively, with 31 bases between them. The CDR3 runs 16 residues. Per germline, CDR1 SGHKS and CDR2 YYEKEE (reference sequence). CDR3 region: CASSIDVSRKTYDHTF. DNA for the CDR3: TGTGCCAGCTCAATTGATGTCTCGCGAAAGACCTATGACCACACCTTC. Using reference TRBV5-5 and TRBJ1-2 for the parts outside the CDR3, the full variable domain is DAGVTQSPTHLIKTRGQQVTLRCSPISGHKSVSWYQQVLGQGPQFIFQYYEKEERGRGNFPDRFSARQFPNYSSELNVNALLLGDSALYLCASSIDVSRKTYDHTFGSGTRLTVV.

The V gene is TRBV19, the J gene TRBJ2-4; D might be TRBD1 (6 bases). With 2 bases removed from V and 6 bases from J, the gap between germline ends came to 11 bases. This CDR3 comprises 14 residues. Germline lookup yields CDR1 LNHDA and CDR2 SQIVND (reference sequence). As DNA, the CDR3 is TGTGCCAGTAGTATAACGGGCAGGGGAAACATTCAGTACTTC. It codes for CASSITGRGNIQYF.

The CDR3 bases are TGTGCCAGCAGCTGGTCGGGTCACGAGGGAAAGACCTATGGCTACACCTTC. Residues: CASSWSGHEGKTYGYTF. The V call is TRBV7-1, the J call TRBJ1-2; D unresolved. TRBV7-1 is noted as an ORF with a role that remains uncertain. V was shortened by 4 bases and J by 4 bases, with 22 bases between the two germline ends. This CDR3 contains 17 residues.

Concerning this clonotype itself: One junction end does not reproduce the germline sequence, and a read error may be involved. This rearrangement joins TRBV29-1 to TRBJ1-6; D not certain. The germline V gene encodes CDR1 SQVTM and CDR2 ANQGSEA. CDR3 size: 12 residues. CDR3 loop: CSDSGRGPPLHF. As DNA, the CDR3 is TGCAGCGACAGCGGCCGAGGTCCACCCCTCCACTTC.

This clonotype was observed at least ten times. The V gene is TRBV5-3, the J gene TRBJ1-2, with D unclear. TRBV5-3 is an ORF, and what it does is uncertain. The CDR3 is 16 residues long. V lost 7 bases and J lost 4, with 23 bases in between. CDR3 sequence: CARLKEVVRKTYGYTF. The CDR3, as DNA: TGTGCCAGACTAAAGGAAGTGGTGAGAAAGACCTATGGCTACACCTTC.

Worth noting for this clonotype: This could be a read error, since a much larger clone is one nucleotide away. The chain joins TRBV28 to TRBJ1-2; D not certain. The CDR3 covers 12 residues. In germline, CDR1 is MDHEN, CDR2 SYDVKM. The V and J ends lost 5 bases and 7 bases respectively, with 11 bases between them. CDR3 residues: CASSLRVGGYTF. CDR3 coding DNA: TGTGCCAGCAGTCTCCGGGTTGGTGGCTACACCTTC.

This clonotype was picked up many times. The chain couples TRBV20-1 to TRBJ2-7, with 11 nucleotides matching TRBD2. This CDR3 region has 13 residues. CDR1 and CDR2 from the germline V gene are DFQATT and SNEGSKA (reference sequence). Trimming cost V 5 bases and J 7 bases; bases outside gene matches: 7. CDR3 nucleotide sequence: TGCAGTGCTTTAGGACTAGCGGGTCGTGAGCAGTACTTC. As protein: CSALGLAGREQYF.

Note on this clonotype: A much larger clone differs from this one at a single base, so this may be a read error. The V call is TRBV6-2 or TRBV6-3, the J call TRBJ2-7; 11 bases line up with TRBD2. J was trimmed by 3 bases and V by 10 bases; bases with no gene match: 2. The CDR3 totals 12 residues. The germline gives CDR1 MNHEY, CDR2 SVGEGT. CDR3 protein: CATGTSGYEQYF. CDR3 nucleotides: TGTGCCACCGGGACTAGCGGCTACGAGCAGTACTTC.

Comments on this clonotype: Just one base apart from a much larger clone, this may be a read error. The CDR3 sequence: CAGSLRGGSEAFF. The CDR3 DNA reads TGTGCCGGCAGCCTCAGGGGGGGTAGTGAAGCTTTCTTT. The chain couples TRBV27 to TRBJ1-1; TRBD1 matches at 7 bases. CDR1 is MNHEY and CDR2 is SMNVEV in the germline V gene (reference sequence). The CDR3 loop spans 13 amino acids.

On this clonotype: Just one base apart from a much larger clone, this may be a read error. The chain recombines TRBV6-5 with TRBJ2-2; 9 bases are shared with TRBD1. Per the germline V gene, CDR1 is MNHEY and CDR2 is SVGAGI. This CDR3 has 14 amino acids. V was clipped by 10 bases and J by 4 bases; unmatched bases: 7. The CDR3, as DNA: TGTGCCAACGGACAGGGGTGGGGCACCGGGGAGCTGTTTTTT. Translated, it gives CANGQGWGTGELFF.

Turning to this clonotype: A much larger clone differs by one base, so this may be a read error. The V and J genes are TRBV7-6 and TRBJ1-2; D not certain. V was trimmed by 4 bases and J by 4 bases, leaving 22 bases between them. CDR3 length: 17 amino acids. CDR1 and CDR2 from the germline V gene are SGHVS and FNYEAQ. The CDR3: CASSSKIESQKTYGYTF. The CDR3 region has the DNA TGTGCCAGCAGCTCTAAGATTGAATCTCAAAAGACCTATGGCTACACCTTC.

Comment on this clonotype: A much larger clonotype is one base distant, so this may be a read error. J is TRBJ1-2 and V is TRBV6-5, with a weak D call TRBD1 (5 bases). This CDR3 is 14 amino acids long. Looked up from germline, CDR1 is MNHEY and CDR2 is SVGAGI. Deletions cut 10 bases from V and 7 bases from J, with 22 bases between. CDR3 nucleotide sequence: TGTGCCAACAGCGTGGGAGGGGCTCTTCGTGGCTACACCTTC. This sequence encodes CANSVGGALRGYTF.

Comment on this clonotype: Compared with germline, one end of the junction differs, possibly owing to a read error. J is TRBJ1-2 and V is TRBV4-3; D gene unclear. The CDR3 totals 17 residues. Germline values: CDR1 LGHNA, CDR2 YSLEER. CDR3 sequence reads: CASSLLRGRRKTYGCTF. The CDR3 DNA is TGCGCCAGCAGCCTGCTTCGAGGACGTCGAAAGACCTATGGCTGCACCTTC.

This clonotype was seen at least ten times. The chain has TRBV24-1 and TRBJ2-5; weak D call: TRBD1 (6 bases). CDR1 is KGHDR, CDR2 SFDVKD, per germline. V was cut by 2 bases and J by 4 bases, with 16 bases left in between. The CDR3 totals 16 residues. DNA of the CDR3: TGTGCCACCAGTGATTCGAGACAGGCACAGGGAGAGACCCAGTACTTC. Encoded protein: CATSDSRQAQGETQYF.

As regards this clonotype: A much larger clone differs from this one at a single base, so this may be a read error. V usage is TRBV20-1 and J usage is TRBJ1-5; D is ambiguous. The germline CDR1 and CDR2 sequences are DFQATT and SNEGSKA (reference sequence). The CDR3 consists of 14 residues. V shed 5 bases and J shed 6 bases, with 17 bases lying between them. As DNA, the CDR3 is TGCAGTGCTGGAAAGGTCCTAACGGGTCAGCCCCAGCATTTT. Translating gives CSAGKVLTGQPQHF.

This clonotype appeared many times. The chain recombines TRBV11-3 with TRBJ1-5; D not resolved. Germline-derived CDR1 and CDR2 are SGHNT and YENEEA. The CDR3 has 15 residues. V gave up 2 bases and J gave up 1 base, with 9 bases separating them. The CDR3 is CASSLTGESNQPQHF. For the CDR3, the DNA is TGTGCCAGCAGCTTAACCGGGGAAAGCAATCAGCCCCAGCATTTT.

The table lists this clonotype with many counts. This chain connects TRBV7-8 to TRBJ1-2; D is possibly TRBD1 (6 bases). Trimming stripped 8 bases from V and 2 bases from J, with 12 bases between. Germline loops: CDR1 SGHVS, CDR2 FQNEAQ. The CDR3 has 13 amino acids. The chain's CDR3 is CASAPQGNYGYTF. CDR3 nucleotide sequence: TGTGCCAGCGCTCCCCAGGGGAACTATGGCTACACCTTC.

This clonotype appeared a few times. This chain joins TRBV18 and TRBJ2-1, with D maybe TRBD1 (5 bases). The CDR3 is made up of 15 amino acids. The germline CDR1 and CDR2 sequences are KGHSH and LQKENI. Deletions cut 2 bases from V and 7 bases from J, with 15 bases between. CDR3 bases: TGTGCCAGCTCACCAGGGGCAGTAGGGGAAAATGAGCAGTTCTTC. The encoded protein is CASSPGAVGENEQFF.

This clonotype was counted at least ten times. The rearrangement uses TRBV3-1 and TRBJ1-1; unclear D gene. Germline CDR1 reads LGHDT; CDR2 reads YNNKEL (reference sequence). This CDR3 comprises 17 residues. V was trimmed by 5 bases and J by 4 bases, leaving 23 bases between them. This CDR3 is CASSEIRPISIRTEAFF. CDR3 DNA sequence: TGTGCCAGCAGCGAAATTCGTCCCATTTCAATTCGCACTGAAGCTTTCTTT. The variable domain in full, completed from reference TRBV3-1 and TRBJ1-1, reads DTAVSQTPKYLVTQMGNDKSIKCEQNLGHDTMYWYKQDSKKFLKIMFSYNNKELIINETVPNRFSPKSPDKAHLNLHINSLELGDSAVYFCASSEIRPISIRTEAFFGQGTRLTVV.

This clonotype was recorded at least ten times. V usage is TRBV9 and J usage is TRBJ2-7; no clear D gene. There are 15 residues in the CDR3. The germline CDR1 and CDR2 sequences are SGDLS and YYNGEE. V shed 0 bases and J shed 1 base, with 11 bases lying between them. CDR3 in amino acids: CASSVEPGSSYEQYF. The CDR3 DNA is TGTGCCAGCAGCGTAGAGCCGGGCAGTTCCTACGAGCAGTACTTC.

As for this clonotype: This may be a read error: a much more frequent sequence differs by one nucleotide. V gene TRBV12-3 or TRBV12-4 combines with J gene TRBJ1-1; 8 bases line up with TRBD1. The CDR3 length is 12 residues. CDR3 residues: CASGLAGRGPIF. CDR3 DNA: TGTGCCAGCGGTTTAGCGGGCAGGGGGCCCATCTTT.

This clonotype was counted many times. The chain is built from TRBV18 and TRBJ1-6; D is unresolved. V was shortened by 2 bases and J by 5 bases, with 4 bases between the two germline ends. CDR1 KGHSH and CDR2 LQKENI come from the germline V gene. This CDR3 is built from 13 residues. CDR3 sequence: CASSPVDNSPLHF. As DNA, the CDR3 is TGTGCCAGCTCACCAGTGGATAATTCACCCCTCCACTTT.